The sequence of this T cell receptor beta chain was determined in a study of CD8+ T cells in alopecia areata. Study background: Twice daily, treated patients received 5 to 10 mg of oral tofacitinib. Tofacitinib therapy took 6 to 18 months; 6 months off drug came after. Study observations and caveats: In scalp and blood, many expanded lesional clones persisted during tofacitinib.

Treatment denoted: oral pan-JAK inhibitor, 5-10 mg twice daily. Individuals with alopecia areata gave both lesional scalp punch biopsies and peripheral blood for collection. The germline V and J ends were trimmed by 2 bases and 8 bases, with 12 bases remaining between them. Germline-derived CDR1 and CDR2 are SGHTA and FQGNSA. CDR3 length: 13 residues. As the sequencing template, cDNA was produced by extracting RNA and reverse transcribing it. Clones were read by immunoSEQ multiplex PCR, and TCRdb kept only the in-frame ones, dropping some. Of around 190,000 clones listed, around 60% are singletons. A remark on this clone: Its antigen is currently unknown.

The chain carries TRBV7-2 and TRBJ1-1; D perhaps matches TRBD1 (6 bases). The sequencing here drew on CD4+ T cells sorted from blood, taken at week 49, from a patient treated with tofacitinib. This clonotype originated in a human donor with alopecia areata. The CDR3: CASSLKGGAEAFF. In nucleotides, the CDR3 is TGTGCCAGCAGCTTAAAAGGGGGGGCGGAAGCTTTCTTT.